The 12 T cell receptor beta chains reported below all come from one sample, sequenced in a study of blood T cells in healthy people across ages. A second PCR, run for about 7 to 11 cycles, used a sample-barcoded 5' primer plus a J-beta primer mix. A single record per CDR3 protein comes from TCRdb applying MiXCR to the 5' RACE reads. The table lists roughly 700,000 distinct CDR3 sequences, 20% to 25% of them singletons. This sample also belongs to another study, concerning T cells of mothers and their children.

Input material: blood. The receptors here all came from a boy between 10 and 17 years old in good health.

The rearrangement uses TRBV7-9 and TRBJ2-5; TRBD2 agrees at 8 bases. The J call is uncertain, as TRBJ2-1 better fits the DNA end. The CDR3 totals 18 residues. The germline CDR1 and CDR2 sequences are SEHNR and FQNEAQ (reference sequence). CDR3 sequence reads: CASSHRTHSIGLAHEQFF. CDR3 sequence (DNA): TGTGCCAGCAGTCACAGAACCCATTCTATCGGACTAGCTCATGAGCAGTTCTTC.

This clonotype was counted between two and nine times. This rearrangement joins TRBV6-2 or TRBV6-3 to TRBJ2-2; TRBD2 matches at 13 bases. The CDR3 consists of 15 residues. V gave up 7 bases and J gave up 8 bases; unmatched junction bases: 7. CDR1 and CDR2 from the germline V gene are MNHEY and SVGEGT. The CDR3 loop reads CASTTGTSGVGELFF. The DNA of the CDR3 is TGTGCCAGCACTACCGGGACTAGCGGGGTAGGGGAGCTGTTTTTT.

The chain combines TRBV7-2 with TRBJ1-2; D gene ambiguous. CDR1 is SGHTA, CDR2 FQGNSA, per germline. This CDR3 comprises 13 residues. Trimming removed 5 bases at V and 8 bases at J, with 15 bases between. CDR3 DNA sequence: TGTGCCAGCAGCCCGGGCCGAGCGTTGGGCTACACCTTC. It encodes CASSPGRALGYTF.

This clonotype showed up just a few times. V gene TRBV7-8 combines with J gene TRBJ1-5, with D possibly being TRBD1 (5 bases). The CDR3 has 16 amino acids. CDR1 SGHVS and CDR2 FQNEAQ come from the germline V gene. V lost 0 bases, J lost 4 bases, and 13 bases lay in between. In DNA form, the CDR3 reads TGTGCCAGCAGCTTAGCGCACGGGGGAGGGAATCAGCCCCAGCATTTT. Translated, it gives CASSLAHGGGNQPQHF. Using reference TRBV7-8 and TRBJ1-5 for the parts outside the CDR3, the full variable domain is GAGVSQSPRYKVAKRGQDVALRCDPISGHVSLFWYQQALGQGPEFLTYFQNEAQLDKSGLPSDRFFAERPEGSVSTLKIQRTQQEDSAVYLCASSLAHGGGNQPQHFGDGTRLSIL.

This clonotype was seen only a few times. The chain couples TRBV25-1 to TRBJ1-1; D not resolved. The CDR3 is 11 amino acids. CDR1 is MGHDK, CDR2 SYGVNS, per germline. V lost 11 bases, J lost 1 base, and 8 bases lay in between. The chain's CDR3 is CASARNTEAFF. The CDR3 nucleotides are TGTGCCTCGGCCAGGAACACTGAAGCTTTCTTT.

This clonotype has only a few counts. This chain uses TRBV2 with TRBJ2-2, with TRBD2 matching over 7 bases. Germline V CDR1 and CDR2: SNHLY, FYNNEI. V lost 5 bases and J lost 5; bases outside the gene matches: 8. The length of the CDR3 is 15 residues. The CDR3, as DNA: TGTGCCAGCAGTCCCGGGGGGAAGGTAACCGGGGAGCTGTTTTTT. Protein product: CASSPGGKVTGELFF.

This sequence joins TRBV3-1 and TRBJ2-2; maybe TRBD1 (6 bases). This CDR3 has 17 residues. Trimming left V 1 base short and J 1 base short, with 13 bases between. CDR1 is LGHDT and CDR2 is YNNKEL in the germline V gene (reference sequence). The CDR3 bases are TGTGCCAGCAGCCAAGTCTGGGGACAACTGAACACCGGGGAGCTGTTTTTT. It encodes CASSQVWGQLNTGELFF.

This clonotype has a handful of counts. V and J are TRBV18 and TRBJ2-5; D uncertain. Trimming removed 2 bases at V and 5 bases at J, with 18 bases between. The CDR3 contains 16 residues. The germline CDR1 and CDR2 sequences are KGHSH and LQKENI. CDR3 protein: CASSPSPMGLSETQYF. In DNA, the CDR3 is TGTGCCAGCTCACCATCCCCGATGGGTTTATCGGAGACCCAGTACTTC.

V is TRBV7-3 and J is TRBJ1-4; tentative D call: TRBD1 (5 bases). The CDR3 runs to 13 residues. V lost 5 bases to trimming and J lost 8 bases, with 12 bases between them. Germline-derived CDR1 and CDR2 are SGHTA and FQGTGA. The CDR3, as DNA: TGTGCCAGCAGCGCCCGACCAGGGGAAAAACTGTTTTTT. It codes for CASSARPGEKLFF.

The chain couples TRBV4-1 to TRBJ1-2; D may be TRBD1 (5 bases). The germline V gene has CDR1 MGHRA and CDR2 YSYEKL. This CDR3 is 14 amino acids long. The V gene lost 0 bases and the J gene lost 8 bases, with 13 bases spanning the gap. CDR3 loop: CASSQEGTRGGYTF. The CDR3 coding sequence is TGCGCCAGCAGCCAAGAGGGGACCCGAGGGGGCTACACCTTC.

The chain links TRBV28 to TRBJ1-1; unclear D gene. The CDR3 length is 13 residues. Germline CDR1 is MDHEN and CDR2 is SYDVKM. The germline V and J ends were trimmed by 7 bases and 1 base, with 10 bases remaining between them. The CDR3: CASIESGNTEAFF. The CDR3 DNA follows: TGTGCCAGCATTGAGTCCGGGAACACTGAAGCTTTCTTT.

The chain uses TRBV7-2 and TRBJ2-7, with 7 bases identical to TRBD2. In germline, CDR1 is SGHTA, CDR2 FQGNSA. The CDR3 runs 13 residues. Trimming cost V 5 bases and J 4 bases; bases outside gene matches: 5. CDR3 loop: CASSRGVLYEQYF. The CDR3 DNA sequence: TGTGCCAGCAGCCGGGGGGTCTTGTACGAGCAGTACTTC.